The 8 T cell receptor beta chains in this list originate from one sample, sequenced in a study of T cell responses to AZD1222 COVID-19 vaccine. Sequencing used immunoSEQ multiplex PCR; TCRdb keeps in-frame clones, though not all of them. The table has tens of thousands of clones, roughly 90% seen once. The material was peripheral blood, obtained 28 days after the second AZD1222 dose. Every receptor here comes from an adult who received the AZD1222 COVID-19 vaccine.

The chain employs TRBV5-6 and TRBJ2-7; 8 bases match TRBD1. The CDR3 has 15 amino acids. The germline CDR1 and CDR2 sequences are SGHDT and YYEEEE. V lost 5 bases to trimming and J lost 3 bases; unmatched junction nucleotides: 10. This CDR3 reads CASRRTGRNDYEQYF. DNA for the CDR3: TGTGCCAGCAGAAGGACAGGGCGTAATGACTACGAGCAGTACTTC.

The CDR3 loop is CASSEAVYGYTF. CDR3 in DNA: TGTGCCAGCAGTGAAGCGGTATATGGCTACACCTTC. This chain uses TRBV6-1 with TRBJ1-2; D not certain. The CDR3 contains 12 residues. Trimming stripped 0 bases from V and 5 bases from J, with 4 bases between. CDR1 and CDR2 from the germline V gene are MNHNS and SASEGT.

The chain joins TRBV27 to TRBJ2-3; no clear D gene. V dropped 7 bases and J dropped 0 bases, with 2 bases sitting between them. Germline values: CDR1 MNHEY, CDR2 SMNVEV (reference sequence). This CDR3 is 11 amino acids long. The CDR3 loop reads CASTSTDTQYF. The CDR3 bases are TGTGCCAGCACCAGCACAGATACGCAGTATTTT.

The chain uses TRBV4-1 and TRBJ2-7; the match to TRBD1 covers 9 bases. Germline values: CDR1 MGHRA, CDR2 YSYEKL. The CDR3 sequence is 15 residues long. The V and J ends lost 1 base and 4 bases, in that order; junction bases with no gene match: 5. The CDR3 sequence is CASSQVGQGSYEQYF. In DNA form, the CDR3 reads TGCGCCAGCAGCCAAGTGGGACAGGGAAGTTACGAGCAGTACTTC.

CDR3 in DNA: TGCGCCAGCAAGAGACTAGCGGGGACGAGCTCCTACGAGCAGTACTTC. Translated, it gives CASKRLAGTSSYEQYF. The chain carries TRBV5-1 and TRBJ2-7; 11 bases are shared with TRBD2. With V trimmed by 6 bases and J by 0 bases, 8 bases remained unmatched. The CDR3 is 16 amino acids. Germline loops: CDR1 SGHRS, CDR2 YFSETQ.

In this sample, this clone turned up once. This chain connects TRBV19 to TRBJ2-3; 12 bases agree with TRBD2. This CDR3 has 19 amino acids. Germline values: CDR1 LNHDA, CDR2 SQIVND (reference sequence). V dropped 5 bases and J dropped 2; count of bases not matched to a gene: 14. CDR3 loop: CASSSPGLAGPHFTDTQYF. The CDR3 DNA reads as TGTGCCAGTAGTTCCCCGGGACTAGCGGGCCCGCACTTCACAGATACGCAGTATTTT.

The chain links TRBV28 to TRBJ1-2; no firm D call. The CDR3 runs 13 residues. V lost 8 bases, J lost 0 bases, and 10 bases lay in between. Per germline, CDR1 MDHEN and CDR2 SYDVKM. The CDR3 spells CASGQPTNYGYTF. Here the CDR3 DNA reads TGTGCCAGCGGCCAGCCAACTAACTATGGCTACACCTTC.

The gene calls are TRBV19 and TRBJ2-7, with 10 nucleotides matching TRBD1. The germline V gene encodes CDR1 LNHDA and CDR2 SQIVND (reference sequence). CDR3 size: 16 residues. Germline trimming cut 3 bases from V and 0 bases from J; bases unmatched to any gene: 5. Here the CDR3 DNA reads TGTGCCAGTAGTATCTCTGGACAGGGGGACTCCTACGAGCAGTACTTC. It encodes CASSISGQGDSYEQYF.